This T cell receptor beta chain was observed in a study of shared clonotypes between healthy human individuals. CDR1 and CDR2 from the germline V gene are SNHLY and FYNNEI. Trimming at V came to 5 bases and at J to 8 bases, leaving 11 bases not matched to a gene. The CDR3 is 15 residues long. This clone was seen only a few times. The assay was immunoSEQ multiplex PCR, and TCRdb's table has in-frame clones only and misses some. The top ten clones hold around 0.13% of a sample with roughly 2 million clones, approximately 94% of them seen once. The chain joins TRBV2 to TRBJ1-4; TRBD1 aligns across 7 bases. The sequencing sample was made of naive CD4+ T cells sorted from blood. The subset denotes: CD45RA+ positively selected. This TCR derives from a man aged 18 to 29 in good health. CDR3 nucleotide sequence: TGTGCCAGCAGTAAGAGACAGGGACAAGGGGAAAAACTGTTTTTT. This encodes CASSKRQGQGEKLFF.